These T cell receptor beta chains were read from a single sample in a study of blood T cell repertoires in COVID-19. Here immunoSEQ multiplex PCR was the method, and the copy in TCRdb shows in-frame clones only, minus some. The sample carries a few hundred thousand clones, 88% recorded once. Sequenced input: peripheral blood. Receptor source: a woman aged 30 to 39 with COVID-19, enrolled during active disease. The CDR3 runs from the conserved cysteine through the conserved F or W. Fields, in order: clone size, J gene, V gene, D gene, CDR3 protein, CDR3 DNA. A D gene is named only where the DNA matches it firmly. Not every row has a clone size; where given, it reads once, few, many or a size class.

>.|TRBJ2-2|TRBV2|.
CASSAVQGRVGELFF
TGTGCCAGCAGTGCTGTGCAGGGGCGAGTCGGGGAGCTGTTTTTT
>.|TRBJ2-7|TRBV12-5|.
CASGPTASEQYF
TGTGCTAGTGGGCCGACAGCATCCGAGCAGTACTTC
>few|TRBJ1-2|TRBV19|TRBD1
CASSPDRMNYGYTF
TGTGCCAGTAGTCCGGACAGGATGAACTATGGCTACACCTTC
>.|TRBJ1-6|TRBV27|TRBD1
CASRGGTGVYNSPLHF
TGTGCCAGCAGGGGGGGGACAGGGGTCTATAATTCACCCCTCCACTTT
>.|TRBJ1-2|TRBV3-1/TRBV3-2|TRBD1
CASRLGTVYGYTF
TGTGCCAGCAGACTCGGGACAGTCTATGGCTACACCTTC
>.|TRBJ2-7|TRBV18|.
CASSQGAPSDPFTYEQYF
TGTGCCAGCTCACAGGGGGCCCCTAGCGACCCCTTTACCTACGAGCAGTACTTC
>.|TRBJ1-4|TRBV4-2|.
CASSQDMRDIWMFREKLFF
TGTGCCAGCAGCCAAGATATGAGGGACATTTGGATGTTTCGTGAAAAACTGTTTTTT
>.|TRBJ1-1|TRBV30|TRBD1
CAWGGQRYTEAFF
TGTGCCTGGGGGGGACAGAGGTACACTGAAGCTTTCTTT
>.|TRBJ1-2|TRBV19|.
CASSIGTKGGYTF
TGTGCCAGTAGTATTGGGACAAAGGGTGGCTACACCTTC
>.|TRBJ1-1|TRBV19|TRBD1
CASSTPGGDRYLLAFF
TGTGCCAGTAGTACCCCGGGGGGGGACAGATACCTTTTAGCTTTCTTT
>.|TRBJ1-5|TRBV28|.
CASSFQSRPQHF
TGTGCCAGCAGTTTTCAGTCCAGGCCCCAGCATTTT
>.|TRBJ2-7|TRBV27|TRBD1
CASSSTGLPYEQYF
TGTGCCAGCAGTTCGACAGGGCTCCCCTACGAGCAGTACTTC
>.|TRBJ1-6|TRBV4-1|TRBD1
CASSPGGIPSPLHF
TGCGCCAGCAGCCCAGGGGGCATTCCATCACCCCTCCACTTT
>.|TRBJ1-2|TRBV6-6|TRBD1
CASSYASGGAGGYTF
TGTGCCAGCAGTTATGCGTCAGGGGGCGCTGGGGGCTACACCTTC
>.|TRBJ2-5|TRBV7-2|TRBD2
CASSPLAGSIIETQYF
TGTGCCAGCAGCCCGTTAGCGGGGTCGATCATTGAGACCCAGTACTTC
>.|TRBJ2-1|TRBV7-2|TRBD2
CASSLGRLAGGNEQFF
TGTGCCAGCAGCTTGGGTAGGCTAGCGGGGGGGAATGAGCAGTTCTTC
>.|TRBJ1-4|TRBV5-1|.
CASSPQMSSDEKLFF
TGCGCCAGCAGCCCACAGATGAGTTCTGATGAAAAACTGTTTTTT
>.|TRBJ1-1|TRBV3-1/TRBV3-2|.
CASSHTGTEAFF
TGTGCCAGCAGCCATACAGGCACTGAAGCTTTCTTT
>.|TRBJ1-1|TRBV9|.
CASSDQGAGEAFF
TGTGCCAGCAGCGACCAAGGTGCCGGGGAAGCTTTCTTT
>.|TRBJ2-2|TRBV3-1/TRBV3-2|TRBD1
CASSRNRGLTGELFF
TGTGCCAGCAGCCGAAACAGGGGGCTTACCGGGGAGCTGTTTTTT
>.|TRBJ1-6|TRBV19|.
CASRKDTTGLNSPLHF
TGTGCCAGTCGCAAGGACACAACGGGTCTTAATTCACCCCTCCACTTT
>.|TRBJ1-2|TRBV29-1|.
CSEARVLRGYTF
TGCAGCGAAGCCCGGGTGTTAAGGGGCTACACCTTC
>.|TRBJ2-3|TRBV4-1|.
CASSQDNLGSGGFIDTQYF
TGCGCCAGCAGCCAAGACAATCTGGGCAGCGGTGGGTTTATAGATACGCAGTATTTT
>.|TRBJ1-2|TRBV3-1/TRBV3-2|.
CASSLSNYGYTF
TGTGCCAGCAGCCTTAGTAACTATGGCTACACCTTC
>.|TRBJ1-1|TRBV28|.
CANWGGQSNTEAFF
TGTGCCAACTGGGGAGGTCAGTCGAACACTGAAGCTTTCTTT
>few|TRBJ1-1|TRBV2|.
CASQGNTEAFF
TGTGCCAGCCAGGGGAACACTGAAGCTTTCTTT
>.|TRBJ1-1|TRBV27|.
CASREGRGDEAFF
TGTGCCAGCAGGGAGGGGAGGGGAGATGAAGCTTTCTTT
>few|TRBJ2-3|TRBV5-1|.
CASILGGGASDTQYF
TGCGCCAGCATCCTAGGAGGGGGGGCCTCAGATACGCAGTATTTT
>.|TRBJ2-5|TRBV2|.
CASSGQEETQYF
TGTGCCAGCAGTGGCCAGGAAGAGACCCAGTACTTC
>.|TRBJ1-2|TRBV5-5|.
CASSLDIANYGYTF
TGTGCCAGCAGCTTGGACATTGCTAACTATGGCTACACCTTC
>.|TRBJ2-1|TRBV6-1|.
CASSGGGNEQFF
TGTGCCAGCAGCGGGGGTGGGAATGAGCAGTTCTTC
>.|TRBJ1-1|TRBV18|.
CASSREGYTEAFF
TGTGCCAGCTCACGGGAGGGATACACTGAAGCTTTCTTT
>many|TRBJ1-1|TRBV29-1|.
CSVDYGGGTEAFF
TGCAGCGTTGATTATGGGGGAGGCACTGAAGCTTTCTTT
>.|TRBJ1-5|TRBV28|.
CASSLGSLNQPQHF
TGTGCCAGCAGTTTAGGGAGTCTGAATCAGCCCCAGCATTTT
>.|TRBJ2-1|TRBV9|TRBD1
CATGTGYNEQFF
TGTGCCACCGGGACAGGGTACAATGAGCAGTTCTTC
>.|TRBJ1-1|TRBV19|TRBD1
CASSLWTGDEAFF
TGTGCCAGTAGTCTCTGGACAGGGGATGAAGCTTTCTTT
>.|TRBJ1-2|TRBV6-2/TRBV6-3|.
CASSFNQAGSYGYTF
TGTGCCAGCAGTTTCAACCAGGCGGGGAGCTATGGCTACACCTTC
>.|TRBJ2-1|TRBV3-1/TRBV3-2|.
CASRDWADEQFF
TGTGCCAGCAGGGACTGGGCGGATGAGCAGTTCTTC
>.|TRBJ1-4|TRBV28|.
CASRRGGVTEKLFF
TGTGCCAGCAGGCGAGGGGGAGTTACTGAAAAACTGTTTTTT
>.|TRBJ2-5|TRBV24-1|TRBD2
CATGPGRLETQYF
TGTGCCACCGGACCCGGGAGGTTAGAGACCCAGTACTTC
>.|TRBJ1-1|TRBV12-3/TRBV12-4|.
CASSSTAYTEAFF
TGTGCCAGCAGTTCGACAGCTTACACTGAAGCTTTCTTT
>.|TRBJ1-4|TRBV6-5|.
CASSREDNEKLFF
TGTGCCAGCAGCCGGGAAGATAATGAAAAACTGTTTTTT
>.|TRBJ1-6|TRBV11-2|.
CASRTITGSYNSPLHF
TGTGCCAGCAGAACTATAACAGGCTCCTATAATTCACCCCTCCACTTT
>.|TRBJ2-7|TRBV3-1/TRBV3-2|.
CASSPTGYEQYF
TGTGCCAGCAGCCCTACAGGCTACGAGCAGTACTTC
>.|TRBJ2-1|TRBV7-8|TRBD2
CASTVGLAGARSSYNEQFF
TGTGCCAGCACCGTGGGACTAGCGGGGGCCCGTTCCTCCTACAATGAGCAGTTCTTC
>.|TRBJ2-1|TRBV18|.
CASSPLAASSYNEQFF
TGTGCCAGCTCACCACTGGCGGCGAGCTCCTACAATGAGCAGTTCTTC
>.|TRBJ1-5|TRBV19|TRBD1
CASGFSTGTVNQPQHF
TGTGCCAGTGGTTTCTCTACCGGGACAGTCAATCAGCCCCAGCATTTT
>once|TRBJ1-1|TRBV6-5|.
CASNINQGYSTEAFF
TGTGCCAGCAATATAAATCAGGGTTATTCGACTGAAGCTTTCTTT
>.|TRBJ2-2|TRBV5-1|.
CASSLVTPSNTGELFF
TGCGCCAGCAGCTTGGTTACTCCCTCGAACACCGGGGAGCTGTTTTTT
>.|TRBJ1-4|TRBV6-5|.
CASSRGTNEKLFF
TGTGCCAGCAGTAGAGGAACTAATGAAAAACTGTTTTTT
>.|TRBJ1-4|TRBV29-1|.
CSVGELQGWRANEKLFF
TGCAGCGTTGGGGAGTTGCAGGGGTGGAGAGCTAATGAAAAACTGTTTTTT
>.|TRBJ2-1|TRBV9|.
CASSQLGRYSYNEQFF
TGTGCCAGCAGCCAATTGGGGAGGTATTCCTACAATGAGCAGTTCTTC
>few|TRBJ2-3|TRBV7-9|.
CASSPHNGPDTQYF
TGTGCCAGCAGCCCCCACAATGGGCCAGATACGCAGTATTTT